This T cell receptor (beta chain) is drawn from a study of T cell repertoires in cytomegalovirus infection. The CDR3 totals 17 residues. Per germline, CDR1 SGHTA and CDR2 FQGNSA. Trimming removed 6 bases at V and 9 bases at J, with 29 bases between. Via MiXCR, TCRdb re-called the reads, giving one row per CDR3 protein. Of some 270,000 distinct CDR3 sequences listed, less than 25% were seen once; the top ten hold roughly a fifth. This clonotype has at least ten counts. Its antigen remains unknown. Material: cultured PBMCs, obtained from culture after CMV antigen stimulation. The TCR comes from a human donor in good health (CMV status not recorded). Some clones in this sample may be carry-over from other donors' samples. The chain couples TRBV7-2 to TRBJ2-5; D is perhaps TRBD2 (6 bases). The CDR3 nucleotides are TGTGCCAGCAGGTCAATCTCCCCCCCGGGACTGGGGAAGTCCCAGTACTTC. This gives the protein CASRSISPPGLGKSQYF. Using reference TRBV7-2 and TRBJ2-5 for the parts outside the CDR3, the full variable domain is GAGVSQSPSNKVTEKGKDVELRCDPISGHTALYWYRQSLGQGLEFLIYFQGNSAPDKSGLPSDRFSAERTGGSVSTLTIQRTQQEDSAVYLCASRSISPPGLGKSQYFGPGTRLLVL.